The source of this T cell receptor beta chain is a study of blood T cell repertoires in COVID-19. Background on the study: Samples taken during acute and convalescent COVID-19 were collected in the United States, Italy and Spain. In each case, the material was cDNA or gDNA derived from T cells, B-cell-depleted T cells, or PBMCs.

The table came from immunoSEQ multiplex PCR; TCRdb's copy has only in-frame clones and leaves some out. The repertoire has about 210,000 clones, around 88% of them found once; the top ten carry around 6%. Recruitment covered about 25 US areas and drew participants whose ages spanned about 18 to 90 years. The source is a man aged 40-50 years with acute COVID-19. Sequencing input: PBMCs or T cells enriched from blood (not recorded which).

The CDR3 region has the DNA TGTGCCAGCACCCTGGCAGGGCCAATAGCCAAAAACATTCAGTACTTC. The encoded protein is CASTLAGPIAKNIQYF. The chain links TRBV7-9 to TRBJ2-4; tentatively, D is TRBD1 (5 bases). This CDR3 contains 16 residues. Trimming shortened V by 7 bases and J by 0 bases, and 16 bases separated the two germline ends. Germline-derived CDR1 and CDR2 are SEHNR and FQNEAQ (reference sequence).